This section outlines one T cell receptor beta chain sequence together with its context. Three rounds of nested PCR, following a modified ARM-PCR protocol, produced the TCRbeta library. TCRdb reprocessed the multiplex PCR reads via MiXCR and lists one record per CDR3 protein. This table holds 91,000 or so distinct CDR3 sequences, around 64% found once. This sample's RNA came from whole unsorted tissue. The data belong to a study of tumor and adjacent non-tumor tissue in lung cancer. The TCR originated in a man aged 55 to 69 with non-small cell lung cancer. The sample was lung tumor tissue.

The CDR3 DNA is TGTGCCAGCAGCCAAACCCGGGACAGGGTCTCACATCTCCACTTT. Translated: CASSQTRDRVSHLHF. The chain employs TRBV4-2 and TRBJ1-6, with 9 bases that match TRBD1. Per germline, CDR1 LGHNA and CDR2 YNFKEQ. CDR3 length: 15 residues. The ends lost 2 bases at V and 16 bases at J; junction bases unmatched: 12.